Each of the 14 T cell receptor beta chains below was sequenced from the same sample in a study of cytotoxic CD8 clonotypes in ibrutinib-treated CLL. Repertoires were generated with immunoSEQ multiplex PCR, while TCRdb's copy carries only in-frame clones and drops some. In the table there are some 81,000 clones, roughly three quarters of which are singletons. The sequences come from PBMCs, collected after 12 months of ibrutinib treatment. Receptors originate from a human donor with chronic lymphocytic leukemia.

This clone was found a few times. This chain's CDR3 is CASSPRGAPQHF. In DNA form, the CDR3 reads TGTGCCAGCAGCCCGCGGGGTGCGCCCCAGCATTTT. This chain connects TRBV7-2 to TRBJ1-5, with no clear D. This CDR3 has 12 residues. Per germline, CDR1 SGHTA and CDR2 FQGNSA. Trimming shortened V by 5 bases and J by 9 bases, and 11 bases separated the two germline ends.

This clone appeared a few times. The J gene is TRBJ2-7, the V gene TRBV6-5, with 7 bases that match TRBD2. Germline loops: CDR1 MNHEY, CDR2 SVGAGI. The V segment lost 0 bases and the J segment 1 base; nucleotides outside the gene matches: 3. The CDR3 extends over 15 amino acids. The CDR3 reads CASSYSAGVSYEQYF. The DNA of the CDR3 is TGTGCCAGCAGTTACTCCGCGGGAGTTTCCTACGAGCAGTACTTC.

The chain carries TRBV28 and TRBJ1-2; unclear D gene. The V gene lost 1 base and the J gene lost 4 bases, with 13 bases spanning the gap. The germline V gene has CDR1 MDHEN and CDR2 SYDVKM. The CDR3 is 15 residues long. CDR3 sequence: CASSLFGAAPYGYTF. CDR3 sequence (DNA): TGTGCCAGCAGTTTATTTGGCGCAGCCCCCTATGGCTACACCTTC.

The chain uses TRBV6-5 and TRBJ1-1; the D gene is possibly TRBD1 (6 bases). The CDR3 totals 15 residues. CDR1 and CDR2 from the germline V gene are MNHEY and SVGAGI. Trimming pared 4 bases from V and 5 bases from J, leaving 17 bases between. The CDR3 reads CASSSAQGGWTEAFF. The CDR3 DNA is TGTGCCAGCAGTTCCGCACAGGGAGGATGGACTGAAGCTTTCTTT.

The chain employs TRBV11-2 and TRBJ2-1; D remains ambiguous. CDR1 SGHAT and CDR2 FQNNGV come from the germline V gene. CDR3 length equals 13 residues. Deletions cut 1 base from V and 5 bases from J, with 6 bases between. CDR3 coding DNA: TGTGCCAGCAGCTTAGGACGGAACAATGAGCAGTTCTTC. Translated, it gives CASSLGRNNEQFF.

The V gene is TRBV7-9, the J gene TRBJ2-5; perhaps TRBD2 as D (5 bases). CDR3 size: 14 residues. Looked up from germline, CDR1 is SEHNR and CDR2 is FQNEAQ (reference sequence). V was cut by 3 bases and J by 5 bases, with 13 bases left in between. The CDR3 sequence is CASSFARGRETQYF. The CDR3 DNA follows: TGTGCCAGCAGCTTCGCCCGGGGTCGGGAGACCCAGTACTTC.

The chain joins TRBV5-1 to TRBJ2-7; 7 bases are shared with TRBD2. V lost 7 bases, J lost 2 bases, and 6 bases stayed unmatched. CDR1 SGHRS and CDR2 YFSETQ come from the germline V gene. The CDR3 loop spans 13 amino acids. The DNA for the CDR3 is TGCGCCAGCCGGCGGCGGGAGCCCTACGAGCAGTACTTC. Its translation: CASRRREPYEQYF.

This chain uses TRBV28 with TRBJ1-1; D unresolved. CDR1 MDHEN and CDR2 SYDVKM come from the germline V gene. V was shortened by 2 bases and J by 5 bases, with 12 bases between the two germline ends. The CDR3 is 14 residues long. The DNA of the CDR3 is TGTGCCAGCAGTTTAAGTCGGGAGGAAACTGAAGCTTTCTTT. Protein product: CASSLSREETEAFF.

The sample holds a few counts of this clone. This chain connects TRBV6-5 to TRBJ1-6; possible D gene TRBD1, 5 bases. The V end was cut by 5 bases, the J end by 9 bases, with 14 bases between. Germline assignment: CDR1 MNHEY and CDR2 SVGAGI. This CDR3 has 14 residues. In DNA, the CDR3 is TGTGCCAGCAGTAGACGGGTGGGGGGTTCACCCCTCCACTTT. Protein: CASSRRVGGSPLHF.

The V call is TRBV5-4, the J call TRBJ1-3; D not certain. V lost 0 bases and J 2 bases, leaving 12 bases between the germline ends. The CDR3 length is 16 residues. Germline CDR1 and CDR2: SGHNT and YYREEE (reference sequence). CDR3 bases: TGTGCCAGCAGCTTGGGCGTAGGCTACCCTGGAAACACCATATATTTT. It is translated as CASSLGVGYPGNTIYF.

The chain is built from TRBV6-6 and TRBJ1-1, with D possibly being TRBD1 (5 bases). This CDR3 spans 14 amino acids. Between the trimmed V and J ends, which lost 4 bases and 4 bases, there was a span of 13 bases. Per germline, CDR1 MNHNY and CDR2 SVGAGI (reference sequence). In DNA, the CDR3 is TGTGCCAGCAGTTTACACGGGGGTCGCACTGAAGCTTTCTTT. Its protein is CASSLHGGRTEAFF.

V usage is TRBV29-1 and J usage is TRBJ2-5; D unclear. This CDR3 comprises 14 residues. Germline V CDR1 and CDR2: SQVTM, ANQGSEA. Trimming took 3 bases from V and 1 from J, leaving 12 bases between them. The CDR3 region is CSVEFTFAQETQYF. As DNA, the CDR3 is TGCAGCGTTGAGTTCACCTTCGCCCAAGAGACCCAGTACTTC.

The gene calls are TRBV29-1 and TRBJ2-3, with 13 positions matching TRBD2. In germline, CDR1 is SQVTM, CDR2 ANQGSEA. Germline trimming cut 7 bases from V and 0 bases from J; bases unmatched to any gene: 13. The CDR3 runs to 18 residues. CDR3 sequence reads: CSGLTTSGGALSTDTQYF. The DNA for the CDR3 is TGCAGCGGCCTGACTACTAGCGGGGGGGCACTTAGCACAGATACGCAGTATTTT.

The chain recombines TRBV14 with TRBJ2-7; 8 positions match TRBD1. The CDR3 runs 14 residues. CDR1 and CDR2 (germline): SGHDN, FVKESK. The junction had 9 bases not matched to a gene; V was cut back by 6 bases and J by 5 bases. CDR3 residues: CASRRTGLFDEQYF. CDR3 bases: TGTGCCAGCAGGAGGACAGGGCTATTCGACGAGCAGTACTTC.